Listed below are T cell receptor beta chains from one sample, sequenced in a study of T-cell memory formation after mild COVID-19. TCRdb ran MiXCR on the 5' RACE reads and lists one entry per CDR3 protein. The sample lists about 250,000 distinct CDR3 sequences; 15% were seen once. The sample comprised PBMCs or a T cell subset sorted from them (not recorded which). These receptors came from an adult woman who had mild COVID-19 (a few samples of this study predate the infection). Cell type and time point are not known. CDR3s include the opening cysteine and the closing phenylalanine or tryptophan. D genes are given only for firm matches. Rows may omit the clone size; those that give it use once, few, many or a size class.

>TRBJ1-2|-|-|TRBV12-3/TRBV12-4
TGTGCCAGCAGTCCCCGGAGGGGTAATGGCTACACCTTC
CASSPRRGNGYTF
>TRBJ1-1|-|-|TRBV5-6
TGTGCCAGCAGCTTGACGTCCCAGGGGATAGCTGAAGCTTTCTTT
CASSLTSQGIAEAFF
>TRBJ1-4|-|TRBD1|TRBV5-1
TGCGCCAGCAGCTGGACAGGGGACGATGAAAAACTGTTTTTT
CASSWTGDDEKLFF
>TRBJ1-3|few|-|TRBV5-5
TGTGCCAGCAGCCGGGACTCTCGGGCGGGAAACACCATATATTTT
CASSRDSRAGNTIYF
>TRBJ2-7|few|-|TRBV24-1
TGTGCCACCAGTGTGTCAGGTACTAGTTCGGGGCAGTACTTC
CATSVSGTSSGQYF
>TRBJ2-1|-|-|TRBV25-1
TGTGCCAGCAGTGAGCCCAAGGGGAAAAGCTCCTACAATGAGCAGTTCTTC
CASSEPKGKSSYNEQFF
>TRBJ2-7|-|-|TRBV20-1
TGCAGTGCTAGAGATGACAGGCTATACGAGCAGTACTTC
CSARDDRLYEQYF
>TRBJ1-5|many|-|TRBV5-1
TGCGCCAGCAGCCCCTCGGGGGGCTACGGTCAGCCCCAGCATTTT
CASSPSGGYGQPQHF
>TRBJ2-7|-|-|TRBV9
TGTGCCAGCAGTTGGGGAGCCGAAACCTACTACGAGCAGTACTTC
CASSWGAETYYEQYF
>TRBJ1-3|few|TRBD1|TRBV20-1
TGCAGTGCTAGTTCCACAGGGGGTGGAGGAAACACCATATATTTT
CSASSTGGGGNTIYF
>TRBJ2-4|many|-|TRBV3-1
TGTGCCAGCAGCCCAAAGGGGCTCGGCGGAAACATTCAGTACTTC
CASSPKGLGGNIQYF
>TRBJ2-3|-|TRBD1|TRBV14
TGTGCCAGCAATCGACAGGGATCAGATACGCAGTATTTT
CASNRQGSDTQYF
>TRBJ2-1|few|-|TRBV21-1
TGTGCCAGCAGCGCAGCCGGTGTTGACAATGAGCAGTTCTTC
CASSAAGVDNEQFF
>TRBJ1-5|few|-|TRBV6-5
TGTGCCAGCAGCCTCGGGGGAGGGAGGGGAAATCAGCCCCAGCATTTT
CASSLGGGRGNQPQHF
>TRBJ2-5|-|TRBD2|TRBV29-1
TGCAGCGTTGAGACTAGCGGGGGGAGGCAAGAGACCCAGTACTTC
CSVETSGGRQETQYF
>TRBJ2-7|-|TRBD2|TRBV9
TGTGCCAGCAGCGACGGTAGACTAGCGGGTGTATACGAGCAGTACTTC
CASSDGRLAGVYEQYF
>TRBJ2-3|few|TRBD2|TRBV12-3/TRBV12-4
TGTGCCAGCAGAAAGCGGGGGGGCACGCCAAATACGCAGTATTTT
CASRKRGGTPNTQYF
>TRBJ2-7|many|TRBD1|TRBV10-3
TGTGCCACTCACCAGGGGGACCTGGCAGGGTCGGCCTACGAGCAGTACTTC
CATHQGDLAGSAYEQYF
>TRBJ1-3|few|-|TRBV3-1
TGTGCCAGCAGCCATAAGAGACAGGCCACCTCTGGAAACACCATATATTTT
CASSHKRQATSGNTIYF
>TRBJ2-6|-|-|TRBV2
TGTGCCAGCAGATACTCCTCGTCTGGGGCCAACGTCCTGACTTTC
CASRYSSSGANVLTF
>TRBJ1-5|-|-|TRBV7-9
TGTGCCAGCAGCTCATTCCACGATACCCGGAGCAATCAGCCCCAGCATTTT
CASSSFHDTRSNQPQHF
>TRBJ1-2|-|-|TRBV24-1
TGTGCCACCAGTGCAGGAGCGGTTGAGAACTATGGCTACACCTTC
CATSAGAVENYGYTF
>TRBJ1-1|many|-|TRBV3-1
TGTGCCAGCAGCCCTGTGGGGGAAACTGAAGCTTTCTTT
CASSPVGETEAFF
>TRBJ1-1|few|TRBD1|TRBV5-1
TGCGCCAGCAGCTCCCGCCCAGGGGGGGTGAACACTGAAGCTTTCTTT
CASSSRPGGVNTEAFF
>TRBJ2-1|-|-|TRBV21-1
TGTGCCAGCAATCGGCCGGGACTAGCATCGCGCAGTGAGCAGTTCTTC
CASNRPGLASRSEQFF
>TRBJ2-3|few|-|TRBV20-1
TGCAGTGCCTGTCGGCGAAGCACAGATACGCAGTATTTT
CSACRRSTDTQYF
>TRBJ1-2|few|-|TRBV12-3/TRBV12-4
TGTGCCACCCAATCCCCCTATGGCTACACCTTC
CATQSPYGYTF
>TRBJ2-7|few|-|TRBV4-3
TGCGCCAGCAGCCAAGATCGGGAGTCGGACAGGCAGTACTTC
CASSQDRESDRQYF
>TRBJ1-2|few|-|TRBV4-2
TGTGCCAGCAGCCAAGCAGGGACCTATGGCTACACCTTC
CASSQAGTYGYTF
>TRBJ1-1|-|TRBD1|TRBV5-1
TGCGCCAGCAGCACGGGACAGGGGACGGGCACTGAAGCTTTCTTT
CASSTGQGTGTEAFF
>TRBJ2-5|-|-|TRBV7-8
TGTGCCAGCAGCTTATATGAGACCCAGTACTTC
CASSLYETQYF
>TRBJ2-4|few|TRBD1|TRBV10-3
TGTGCCATCAGTAAGACCGGGACAGGTGGAAACATTCAGTACTTC
CAISKTGTGGNIQYF
>TRBJ2-7|many|-|TRBV7-2
TGTGCCAGCAGCTCGAATACGGGATCATTCTACGAGCAGTACTTC
CASSSNTGSFYEQYF
>TRBJ2-2|-|-|TRBV5-8
TGTGCCAGCAGCTTCAGGGGTCACACCGGGGAGCTGTTTTTT
CASSFRGHTGELFF
>TRBJ2-5|-|-|TRBV5-6
TGTGCCAGCAGCTTAAGGGCAGTCGAAGAGACCCAGTACTTC
CASSLRAVEETQYF
>TRBJ2-4|few|-|TRBV5-4
TGTGCCAGCAGCTTTTCGGGGAATCTAGCCAAAAACATTCAGTACTTC
CASSFSGNLAKNIQYF
>TRBJ2-7|-|-|TRBV6-2/TRBV6-3
TGTGCCAGCAGCCTGGGCACGATGGGGGAGCAGTACTTC
CASSLGTMGEQYF